These T cell receptor beta chains were read from a single sample in a study of blood T cell repertoires in COVID-19. Sequencing was performed with immunoSEQ multiplex PCR; in TCRdb, only in-frame clones are kept and a portion is missing. Of hundreds of thousands of clones in the sample, over 75% are singletons; the top ten hold around 2%. The sequencing input was PBMCs or T cells enriched from blood (not recorded which). Receptors were obtained from a woman in her thirties or forties with acute COVID-19. Both conserved end residues are part of each CDR3. Fields, in order: J gene, V gene, D gene, clone size, CDR3 protein, CDR3 DNA. The D gene is left open where the match is weak. Some rows mark clone size as missing; the rest say once, few, many or name a class of expanded clone.

J: TRBJ2-2; V: TRBV10-3; D: -; size: -; CDR3: CAISVNSTGELFF; DNA: TGTGCCATCAGTGTGAACAGCACCGGGGAGCTGTTTTTT
J: TRBJ2-3; V: TRBV21-1; D: -; size: -; CDR3: CASSKAQGRAGTDTQYF; DNA: TGTGCCAGCAGCAAAGCGCAGGGAAGGGCGGGCACAGATACGCAGTATTTT
J: TRBJ1-2; V: TRBV12-3/TRBV12-4; D: TRBD1; size: -; CDR3: CASSHDRVDGYTF; DNA: TGTGCCAGCAGCCATGACAGGGTTGATGGCTACACCTTC
J: TRBJ2-7; V: TRBV3-1/TRBV3-2; D: -; size: -; CDR3: CASSRRGNDEQYF; DNA: TGTGCCAGCAGCCGACGGGGAAACGACGAGCAGTACTTC
J: TRBJ1-2; V: TRBV9; D: -; size: -; CDR3: CASSVVSGDGYTF; DNA: TGTGCCAGCAGCGTAGTGTCAGGGGACGGCTACACCTTC
J: TRBJ1-5; V: TRBV10-3; D: TRBD1; size: -; CDR3: CATRTGGASNQPQHF; DNA: TGTGCCACAAGGACAGGGGGTGCGAGCAATCAGCCCCAGCATTTT
J: TRBJ2-6; V: TRBV30; D: -; size: -; CDR3: CAWTGYSGANVLTF; DNA: TGTGCCTGGACCGGGTACTCTGGGGCCAACGTCCTGACTTTC
J: TRBJ1-2; V: TRBV10-3; D: TRBD1; size: -; CDR3: CAISEGQGDHGYTF; DNA: TGTGCCATCAGTGAGGGACAGGGTGACCATGGCTACACCTTC
J: TRBJ1-5; V: TRBV7-8; D: -; size: -; CDR3: CASSLAPGTYSNQPQHF; DNA: TGTGCCAGCAGCTTAGCGCCAGGGACTTATAGCAATCAGCCCCAGCATTTT
J: TRBJ2-1; V: TRBV18; D: TRBD1; size: -; CDR3: CASSLRDRVIHEQFF; DNA: TGTGCCAGCTCACTCCGGGACAGGGTCATCCATGAGCAGTTCTTC
J: TRBJ1-3; V: TRBV5-1; D: TRBD1; size: once; CDR3: CASSISTGLGNTIYF; DNA: TGCGCCAGCAGCATTTCGACAGGGCTCGGAAACACCATATATTTT
J: TRBJ2-4; V: TRBV5-1; D: -; size: -; CDR3: CASSLDPAGRGNIQYF; DNA: TGCGCCAGCAGCTTGGACCCTGCGGGCAGGGGAAACATTCAGTACTTC
J: TRBJ2-7; V: TRBV18; D: TRBD1; size: -; CDR3: CASATGSSYEQYF; DNA: TGTGCCAGCGCGACAGGGAGCTCCTACGAGCAGTACTTC
J: TRBJ2-3; V: TRBV7-6; D: TRBD2; size: -; CDR3: CASSDRTSGGARDTQYF; DNA: TGTGCCAGCAGCGACCGGACTAGCGGGGGGGCAAGAGATACGCAGTATTTT
J: TRBJ1-2; V: TRBV18; D: -; size: -; CDR3: CASSHSEGTLYGYTF; DNA: TGTGCCAGCTCACACTCCGAAGGGACACTCTATGGCTACACCTTC
J: TRBJ1-6; V: TRBV5-1; D: -; size: -; CDR3: CASSLETGRSPLHF; DNA: TGCGCCAGCAGCTTGGAAACGGGGAGATCACCCCTCCACTTT
J: TRBJ2-5; V: TRBV11-2; D: TRBD1; size: -; CDR3: CASSSTGEETQYF; DNA: TGTGCCAGCAGCTCCACAGGGGAAGAGACCCAGTACTTC
J: TRBJ2-7; V: TRBV4-1; D: TRBD2; size: -; CDR3: CASSRAGAGGSYEQYF; DNA: TGCGCCAGCAGCCGGGCTGGGGCGGGGGGCTCCTACGAGCAGTACTTC
J: TRBJ1-2; V: TRBV24-1; D: TRBD1; size: -; CDR3: CATSEDRGGYGYTF; DNA: TGTGCCACCAGTGAAGACAGGGGTGGGTATGGCTACACCTTC
J: TRBJ1-2; V: TRBV15; D: -; size: -; CDR3: CATSRDISGQNYGYTF; DNA: TGTGCCACCAGCAGAGATATAAGTGGGCAGAACTATGGCTACACCTTC
J: TRBJ1-2; V: TRBV7-2; D: -; size: few; CDR3: CASSSMGQPYGYTF; DNA: TGTGCCAGCAGTTCCATGGGGCAGCCCTATGGCTACACCTTC
J: TRBJ2-7; V: TRBV18; D: TRBD1; size: -; CDR3: CASGHGTGDEQYF; DNA: TGTGCCAGCGGGCACGGGACAGGGGACGAGCAGTACTTC
J: TRBJ1-3; V: TRBV19; D: TRBD1; size: -; CDR3: CASSRTGEWWSFGNTIYF; DNA: TGTGCCAGTAGTCGGACAGGTGAATGGTGGTCCTTTGGAAACACCATATATTTT
J: TRBJ1-1; V: TRBV11-3; D: -; size: -; CDR3: CASRGRNNPEAFF; DNA: TGTGCCAGCCGCGGGAGGAACAATCCCGAAGCTTTCTTT
J: TRBJ2-3; V: TRBV11-2; D: -; size: -; CDR3: CASSLEFLRGRGSTDTQYF; DNA: TGTGCCAGCAGCTTAGAATTCTTGCGTGGCCGGGGGAGCACAGATACGCAGTATTTT
J: TRBJ1-1; V: TRBV7-2; D: TRBD1; size: -; CDR3: CASSLVGQAEAFF; DNA: TGTGCCAGCAGCTTAGTGGGACAGGCTGAAGCTTTCTTT
J: TRBJ1-2; V: TRBV15; D: -; size: -; CDR3: CATSRDHGRYLF; DNA: TGTGCCACCAGCAGAGATCATGGTCGGTATCTCTTC
J: TRBJ2-7; V: TRBV7-8; D: TRBD1; size: -; CDR3: CASSLGQGVREQYF; DNA: TGTGCCAGCAGCCTAGGACAGGGGGTAAGGGAGCAGTACTTC
J: TRBJ2-3; V: TRBV29-1; D: -; size: -; CDR3: CSVDTTFGTQYF; DNA: TGCAGCGTTGACACGACATTTGGTACGCAGTATTTT
J: TRBJ2-5; V: TRBV30; D: -; size: -; CDR3: CAWAKGVQETQYF; DNA: TGTGCCTGGGCTAAAGGGGTCCAAGAGACCCAGTACTTC
J: TRBJ2-7; V: TRBV7-9; D: TRBD2; size: -; CDR3: CASSFHIAGGRINYEQYF; DNA: TGTGCCAGCAGCTTCCATATAGCGGGGGGGCGAATTAACTACGAGCAGTACTTC
J: TRBJ1-4; V: TRBV20-1; D: -; size: -; CDR3: CSVETVEKLFF; DNA: TGCAGTGTAGAGACAGTTGAAAAACTGTTTTTT
J: TRBJ1-3; V: TRBV30; D: -; size: -; CDR3: CAWSSGGSGNTIYF; DNA: TGTGCCTGGAGTAGTGGAGGGTCTGGAAACACCATATATTTT
J: TRBJ1-4; V: TRBV6-5; D: TRBD1; size: once; CDR3: CASRLDRGNEKLFF; DNA: TGTGCCAGCAGACTCGACAGGGGGAATGAAAAACTGTTTTTT
J: TRBJ2-1; V: TRBV6-6; D: -; size: -; CDR3: CASSYSGDSYNEQFF; DNA: TGTGCCAGCAGTTACAGCGGAGACTCCTACAATGAGCAGTTCTTC
J: TRBJ1-2; V: TRBV7-9; D: TRBD1; size: few; CDR3: CASSFGQGTSGYTF; DNA: TGTGCCAGCAGCTTTGGACAGGGCACCTCTGGCTACACCTTC
J: TRBJ2-5; V: TRBV5-1; D: -; size: -; CDR3: CASSLGANQETQYF; DNA: TGCGCCAGCAGCTTGGGGGCCAACCAAGAGACCCAGTACTTC
J: TRBJ2-7; V: TRBV5-4; D: -; size: once; CDR3: CASSLSGVAYEQYF; DNA: TGTGCCAGCAGCTTGTCGGGGGTGGCCTACGAGCAGTACTTC
J: TRBJ2-1; V: TRBV9; D: -; size: -; CDR3: CASSVGPAADEQFF; DNA: TGTGCCAGCAGCGTAGGGCCAGCGGCGGATGAGCAGTTCTTC
J: TRBJ2-7; V: TRBV19; D: TRBD1; size: -; CDR3: CASSNGQGVGEQYF; DNA: TGTGCCAGTAGTAACGGACAGGGGGTTGGCGAGCAGTACTTC
J: TRBJ1-3; V: TRBV6-5; D: -; size: few; CDR3: CASSRLVRDRNTIYF; DNA: TGTGCCAGCAGTCGTCTCGTCAGGGACAGAAACACCATATATTTT